Below are 10 T cell receptor beta chains sequenced from a single sample in a study of shared clonotypes between healthy human individuals. Assay: immunoSEQ multiplex PCR; the TCRdb copy retains only in-frame clones and omits some. Of some 470,000 clones listed, 75% to 85% are singletons. The sample taken for sequencing was PBMCs. The receptor set was obtained from a woman between 40 and 50 years old in good health. Some clones in this sample may be carry-over from other donors' samples.

The genes are TRBV2 and TRBJ1-4; D ambiguous. Germline CDR1 and CDR2: SNHLY and FYNNEI. The CDR3 consists of 14 residues. V was trimmed by 7 bases and J by 6 bases, leaving 15 bases between them. CDR3 coding DNA: TGTGCCAGCATCCCTCGGGGTCTTTATGAAAAACTGTTTTTT. This translates into CASIPRGLYEKLFF.

The genes are TRBV14 and TRBJ2-7; 11 bases are shared with TRBD1. Germline CDR1 is SGHDN and CDR2 is FVKESK. There are 16 residues in the CDR3. Unmatched junction bases numbered 10, after V lost 5 bases and J lost 4 bases. Here the CDR3 reads CASSASGTGGRYEQYF. CDR3 DNA: TGTGCCAGCAGCGCTTCCGGGACAGGGGGTCGGTACGAGCAGTACTTC.

This clone is a singleton in its sample. V and J are TRBV9 and TRBJ2-1; D might be TRBD1 or TRBD2, each matching 6 bases. The CDR3 runs to 16 residues. The germline gives CDR1 SGDLS, CDR2 YYNGEE. The ends were cut back, 4 bases at V and 2 bases at J, with 16 bases in the middle. This chain's CDR3 is CASSPFTGGTYNEQFF. The CDR3 nucleotides are TGTGCCAGCAGCCCCTTTACCGGGGGCACCTACAATGAGCAGTTCTTC.

The V call is TRBV5-1, the J call TRBJ1-2; D is uncertain. The CDR3 consists of 14 residues. CDR1 and CDR2 from the germline V gene are SGHRS and YFSETQ. Trimming took 0 bases from V and 4 from J, leaving 10 bases between them. CDR3 in amino acids: CASSLVGIGYGYTF. CDR3 bases: TGCGCCAGCAGCTTGGTGGGCATCGGCTATGGCTACACCTTC.

This clone has a count of ten or more. Different DNA sequences within this sample yield the same CDR3. DNA of the CDR3: TGTGCCATCAGACTGTACGCGAACACTGAAGCTTTCTTT. Residues: CAIRLYANTEAFF. This chain links TRBV10-3 with TRBJ1-1; D is uncertain. The CDR3 is 13 residues long. Per germline, CDR1 ENHRY and CDR2 SYGVKD. Trimming removed 6 bases at V and 1 base at J, with 9 bases between.

This clone came up many times. J is TRBJ1-5 and V is TRBV2; 7 bases match TRBD1. Germline loops: CDR1 SNHLY, CDR2 FYNNEI. This CDR3 has 15 amino acids. V lost 4 bases and J lost 6; bases outside the gene matches: 9. The CDR3 here is CASSGDGGGLQPQHF. As DNA, the CDR3 is TGTGCCAGCAGTGGGGACGGAGGGGGCCTTCAGCCCCAGCATTTT.

The chain uses TRBV2 and TRBJ1-1; D unclear. The CDR3 spans 13 residues. Germline loops: CDR1 SNHLY, CDR2 FYNNEI. Trimming took 6 bases from V and 3 from J, leaving 11 bases between them. The CDR3 sequence is CASRNLFDTEAFF. CDR3 coding DNA: TGTGCCAGCAGGAATCTATTCGACACTGAAGCTTTCTTT.

For this clone: A clone one base away is much larger, so this may be a read error. The sample carries other DNA sequences with the same CDR3. This chain uses TRBV29-1 with TRBJ2-3; perhaps TRBD2 as D (5 bases). This CDR3 region has 16 residues. The germline V and J ends were trimmed by 2 bases and 2 bases, with 17 bases remaining between them. The germline gives CDR1 SQVTM, CDR2 ANQGSEA. Here the CDR3 DNA reads TGCAGCGTTGAAAATGGGAGAGCAGGACTCACAGATACGCAGTATTTT. It translates to CSVENGRAGLTDTQYF.

This clone was detected only a few times. The chain carries TRBV28 and TRBJ2-1; 9 positions match TRBD1. The length of the CDR3 is 15 residues. With V trimmed by 2 bases and J by 8 bases, 7 bases remained unmatched. The V gene's germline CDR1 is MDHEN and CDR2 SYDVKM. CDR3 loop: CASSLRDRVAYEQFF. The DNA for the CDR3 is TGTGCCAGCAGTTTACGGGACAGGGTGGCCTATGAGCAGTTCTTC.

The J gene is TRBJ2-5, the V gene TRBV7-2; perhaps TRBD2 as D (5 bases). The V end lost 3 bases, the J end lost 1 base, and 12 bases lay between the germline ends. The CDR3 length is 15 residues. Germline assignment: CDR1 SGHTA and CDR2 FQGNSA. The CDR3 sequence: CASSFSAGLQETQYF. CDR3 in DNA: TGTGCCAGCAGCTTTTCGGCGGGCCTCCAAGAGACCCAGTACTTC.